This record looks at one TCR beta chain sequence and its context. This record belongs to a study of radiation and T cells in renal cell carcinoma. Here immunoSEQ multiplex PCR was the method, and the copy in TCRdb shows in-frame clones only, minus some. The sample has 130,000 to 150,000 clones, about nine tenths seen once. Looked up from germline, CDR1 is SQVTM and CDR2 is ANQGSEA. V dropped 0 bases and J dropped 11 bases, with 10 bases sitting between them. This CDR3 has 11 amino acids. Time point: baseline pretreatment blood. Treatment: 15 Gy SBRT to primary tumor, nephrectomy 4 weeks later. The sequence came from a woman in her 70s with renal cell carcinoma. The J gene is TRBJ1-1, the V gene TRBV29-1, with a possible D match to TRBD1 (6 bases). The sequenced sample was blood, obtained from a patient whose treatment included radiotherapy and nephrectomy. Written as DNA, the CDR3 is TGCAGCGTTGAAGATCCGGGGGCTGCTTTCTTT. Protein sequence: CSVEDPGAAFF.